This TCR beta chain was retrieved from a study of blood T cell repertoires in COVID-19. Study-level background: The United States, Italy and Spain supplied acute and convalescent COVID-19 samples.

This CDR3 contains 13 residues. The V end lost 1 base, the J end lost 6 bases, and 10 bases lay between the germline ends. Germline lookup yields CDR1 SGHDN and CDR2 FVKESK. Seattle's cohort entered during active infection and was followed longitudinally. Source study methods: Reference gene primer amplification yielded estimated nucleated cell counts. Using immunoSEQ multiplex PCR, the repertoire was profiled, and TCRdb retains in-frame clones only, with some absent. Clone size and V and J calls were adopted from that table, with D and trimming inferred from the DNA. Among 200,000 to 250,000 clones listed, approximately 90% were seen once.

Specimen: peripheral blood. The receptor comes from a woman between 50 and 59 years old with COVID-19, enrolled during active disease. The J gene is TRBJ2-7, the V gene TRBV14; perhaps TRBD1 as D (5 bases). The CDR3 region has the DNA TGTGCCAGCAGCCAAGTTCATACAGGCGAGCAGTACTTC. This codes for CASSQVHTGEQYF. Drawing the rest from reference TRBV14 and TRBJ2-7, the complete variable domain is EAGVTQFPSHSVIEKGQTVTLRCDPISGHDNLYWYRRVMGKEIKFLLHFVKESKQDESGMPNNRFLAERTGGTYSTLKVQPAELEDSGVYFCASSQVHTGEQYFGPGTRLTVT.